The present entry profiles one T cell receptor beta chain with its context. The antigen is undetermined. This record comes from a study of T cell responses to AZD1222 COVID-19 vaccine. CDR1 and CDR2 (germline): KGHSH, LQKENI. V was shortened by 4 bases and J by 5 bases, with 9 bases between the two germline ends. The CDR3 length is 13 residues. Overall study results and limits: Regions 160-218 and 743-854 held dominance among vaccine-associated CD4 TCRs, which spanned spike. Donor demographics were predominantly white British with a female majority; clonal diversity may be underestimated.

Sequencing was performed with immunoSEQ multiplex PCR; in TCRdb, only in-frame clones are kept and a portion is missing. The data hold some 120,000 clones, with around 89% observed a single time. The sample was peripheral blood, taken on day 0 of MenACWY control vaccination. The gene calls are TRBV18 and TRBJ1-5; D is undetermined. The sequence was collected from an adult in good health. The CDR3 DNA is TGTGCCAGCTCACAGGGTCGGGATCAGCCCCAGCATTTT. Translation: CASSQGRDQPQHF.